A selection of T cell receptor beta chains follows, all from one sample in a study of T cell repertoires in cytomegalovirus infection. MiXCR, run by TCRdb on the reads, gives a single entry per CDR3 protein. Altogether some 120,000 distinct CDR3 sequences are present, more than 30% being singletons, with the ten largest covering roughly three fifths. For these TCRs, the target antigens are not known. Sequences were derived from CD8+ T cells from cultured PBMCs, sampled from culture after CMV antigen stimulation. The receptors stem from a human donor in good health (CMV status not recorded). Some clones in this sample may be carry-over from other donors' samples. CDR3s include the opening cysteine and the closing phenylalanine or tryptophan. A D gene is named only where the DNA matches it firmly. Clone size, where shown, is once, few, many, or a class for clones that have expanded.

j_gene: TRBJ2-7; v_gene: TRBV4-1; abundance: few; d_gene: .; CDR3aa: CASSPYRDNPHEQYF; CDR3nt: TGCGCCAGCAGCCCCTACCGGGACAACCCCCACGAGCAGTACTTC
j_gene: TRBJ2-1; v_gene: TRBV4-1; abundance: few; d_gene: .; CDR3aa: CASSQDTADTGYNEQFF; CDR3nt: TGCGCCAGCAGCCAAGATACTGCTGACACGGGCTACAATGAGCAGTTCTTC
j_gene: TRBJ2-3; v_gene: TRBV12-3/TRBV12-4; abundance: .; d_gene: TRBD1; CDR3aa: CASSRVRGSTDTQYF; CDR3nt: TGTGCCAGCAGTCGGGTCAGGGGGAGCACAGATACGCAGTATTTT
j_gene: TRBJ1-2; v_gene: TRBV6-2/TRBV6-3; abundance: once; d_gene: .; CDR3aa: CASNGPLSAEDYGYTF; CDR3nt: TGTGCCAGCAATGGACCCCTCTCAGCCGAGGACTATGGCTACACCTTC
j_gene: TRBJ1-3; v_gene: TRBV7-2; abundance: few; d_gene: .; CDR3aa: CASSFRWSPQNTIYF; CDR3nt: TGTGCCAGCAGCTTCCGTTGGAGCCCCCAAAACACCATATATTTT
j_gene: TRBJ2-2; v_gene: TRBV7-2; abundance: few; d_gene: .; CDR3aa: CASSLAQGTGELFF; CDR3nt: TGTGCCAGCAGCTTAGCCCAAGGAACCGGGGAGCTGTTTTTT
j_gene: TRBJ1-2; v_gene: TRBV4-3; abundance: .; d_gene: .; CDR3aa: CASSQETGQVVYGYTF; CDR3nt: TGCGCCAGCAGCCAAGAGACCGGGCAGGTCGTCTATGGCTACACCTTC
j_gene: TRBJ2-5; v_gene: TRBV7-9; abundance: .; d_gene: .; CDR3aa: CASSFSWSIQETQYF; CDR3nt: TGTGCCAGCAGCTTTAGTTGGAGTATCCAAGAGACCCAGTACTTC
j_gene: TRBJ1-4; v_gene: TRBV6-5; abundance: once; d_gene: .; CDR3aa: CASSPMGNWDLRIEKLFF; CDR3nt: TGTGCCAGCAGTCCCATGGGAAATTGGGACCTTCGGATCGAAAAACTGTTTTTT
j_gene: TRBJ2-2; v_gene: TRBV4-1; abundance: few; d_gene: .; CDR3aa: CASSQEGGPGELFF; CDR3nt: TGCGCCAGCAGCCAAGAAGGGGGGCCCGGGGAGCTGTTTTTT
j_gene: TRBJ2-3; v_gene: TRBV13; abundance: .; d_gene: TRBD2; CDR3aa: CASSKPGTSGLVDTQYF; CDR3nt: TGTGCCAGCAGTAAACCCGGGACTAGCGGGTTGGTAGATACGCAGTATTTT
j_gene: TRBJ2-1; v_gene: TRBV4-1; abundance: .; d_gene: .; CDR3aa: CASSQDLGEQFF; CDR3nt: TGCGCCAGCAGCCAAGATTTGGGTGAGCAGTTCTTC